The 8 T cell receptor beta chains below all came from one sample that was sequenced in a study of control samples from healthy donors and cancer patients. Sequenced by immunoSEQ multiplex PCR; TCRdb stores in-frame clones only, minus some. The sample includes 120,000 to 150,000 clones, around 90% of them seen just once. The material sequenced was blood. These receptors were collected from a man aged 30 to 45 in good health.

This chain joins TRBV7-6 and TRBJ2-7, with 9 bases fitting TRBD1. The CDR3 sequence is 15 residues long. The V segment lost 5 bases and the J segment 3 bases; nucleotides outside the gene matches: 8. Germline V gives CDR1 SGHVS, CDR2 FNYEAQ. The DNA of the CDR3 is TGTGCCAGCAGCCCCGTGCCGGGACAGGGCTACGAGCAGTACTTC. Its translation is CASSPVPGQGYEQYF. Complete variable domain (other parts from reference TRBV7-6 and TRBJ2-7): GAGVSQSPRYKVTKRGQDVALRCDPISGHVSLYWYRQALGQGPEFLTYFNYEAQQDKSGLPNDRFSAERPEGSISTLTIQRTEQRDSAMYRCASSPVPGQGYEQYFGPGTRLTVT.

This clone was seen only a few times. The rearrangement joins TRBV5-1 to TRBJ2-3, with a possible D match to TRBD2 (6 bases). CDR3 length: 14 amino acids. Per the germline V gene, CDR1 is SGHRS and CDR2 is YFSETQ. Trimming removed 5 bases at V and 1 base at J, with 11 bases between. The CDR3 loop is CASRREAGTDTQYF. In DNA form, the CDR3 reads TGCGCCAGCAGAAGGGAGGCGGGCACAGATACGCAGTATTTT. Complete variable domain (other parts from reference TRBV5-1 and TRBJ2-3): KAGVTQTPRYLIKTRGQQVTLSCSPISGHRSVSWYQQTPGQGLQFLFEYFSETQRNKGNFPGRFSGRQFSNSRSEMNVSTLELGDSALYLCASRREAGTDTQYFGPGTRLTVL.

The rearrangement uses TRBV27 and TRBJ1-1; possibly TRBD1 for D (5 bases). The germline V gene encodes CDR1 MNHEY and CDR2 SMNVEV (reference sequence). V lost 2 bases, J lost 4 bases, and 11 bases lay in between. CDR3 length: 14 amino acids. CDR3 DNA: TGTGCCAGCAGTTTAGAGGGGCTTCGCACTGAAGCTTTCTTT. This sequence encodes CASSLEGLRTEAFF.

The J gene is TRBJ1-1, the V gene TRBV5-1; 7 nucleotides line up with TRBD1. There are 16 residues in the CDR3. In germline, CDR1 is SGHRS, CDR2 YFSETQ. The V gene end was trimmed by 2 bases and the J gene end by 6 bases; junction bases not matched to a gene: 13. The CDR3 region is CASSLETGLVKSEAFF. In nucleotides, the CDR3 is TGCGCCAGCAGCTTAGAGACAGGGCTGGTAAAGTCTGAAGCTTTCTTT.

The V gene is TRBV7-2, the J gene TRBJ1-5; D is unresolved. The CDR3 has 12 residues. The ends were cut back, 11 bases at V and 4 bases at J, with 12 bases in the middle. Germline assignment: CDR1 SGHTA and CDR2 FQGNSA. CDR3: CAPPFLNQPQHF. In DNA form, the CDR3 reads TGTGCCCCTCCCTTCCTGAATCAGCCCCAGCATTTT.

J is TRBJ2-2 and V is TRBV10-1, with unresolved D. The length of the CDR3 is 12 residues. V was trimmed by 6 bases and J by 4 bases, leaving 6 bases between them. CDR1 and CDR2 from the germline V gene are WNHNN and SYGVQD (reference sequence). The CDR3 DNA reads as TGCGCCAGCAGCGGTAGCACCGGGGAGCTGTTTTTT. Translating it yields CASSGSTGELFF.

This rearrangement joins TRBV12-3 or TRBV12-4 to TRBJ2-3, with 9 bases aligning to TRBD2. This CDR3 comprises 12 residues. V lost 3 bases, J lost 12 bases, and 4 bases stayed unmatched. In nucleotides, the CDR3 is TGTGCCAGCAGTTTGAGACTAGCGGTTCAGTATTTT. The encoded protein is CASSLRLAVQYF.

The CDR3 sequence: CASSLGASNQPQHF. Here the CDR3 DNA reads TGCGCCAGCAGCTTGGGAGCTAGCAATCAGCCCCAGCATTTT. V gene TRBV5-1 combines with J gene TRBJ1-5; no firm D call. V lost 0 bases and J 0 bases, leaving 4 bases between the germline ends. CDR1 and CDR2 from the germline V gene are SGHRS and YFSETQ. The CDR3 covers 14 residues.